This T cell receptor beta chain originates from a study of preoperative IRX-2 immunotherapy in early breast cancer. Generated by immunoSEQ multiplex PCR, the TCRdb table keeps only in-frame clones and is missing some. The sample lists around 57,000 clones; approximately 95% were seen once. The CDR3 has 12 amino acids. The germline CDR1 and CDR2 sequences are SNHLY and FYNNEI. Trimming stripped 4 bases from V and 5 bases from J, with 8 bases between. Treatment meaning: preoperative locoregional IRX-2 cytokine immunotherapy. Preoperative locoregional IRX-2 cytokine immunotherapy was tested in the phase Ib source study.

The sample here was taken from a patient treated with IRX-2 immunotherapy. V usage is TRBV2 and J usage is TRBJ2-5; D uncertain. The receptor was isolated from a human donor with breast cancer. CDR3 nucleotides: TGTGCCAGCAGTGTGGTAGCTGAGACCCAGTACTTC. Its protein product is CASSVVAETQYF. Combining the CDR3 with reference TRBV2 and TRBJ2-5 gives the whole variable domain EPEVTQTPSHQVTQMGQEVILRCVPISNHLYFYWYRQILGQKVEFLVSFYNNEISEKSEIFDDQFSVERPDGSNFTLKIRSTKLEDSAMYFCASSVVAETQYFGPGTRLLVL.